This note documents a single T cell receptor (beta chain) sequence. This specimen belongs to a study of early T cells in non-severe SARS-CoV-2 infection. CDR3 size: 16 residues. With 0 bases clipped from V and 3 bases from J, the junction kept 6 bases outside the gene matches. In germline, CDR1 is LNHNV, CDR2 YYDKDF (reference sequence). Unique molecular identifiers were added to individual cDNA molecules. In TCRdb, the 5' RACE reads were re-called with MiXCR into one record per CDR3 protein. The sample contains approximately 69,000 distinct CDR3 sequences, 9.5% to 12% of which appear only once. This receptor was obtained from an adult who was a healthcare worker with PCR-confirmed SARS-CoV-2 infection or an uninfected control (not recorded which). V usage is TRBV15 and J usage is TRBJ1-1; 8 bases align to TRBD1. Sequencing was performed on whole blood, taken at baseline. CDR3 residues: CATSRDYAGGYTEAFF. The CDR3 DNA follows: TGTGCCACCAGCAGAGATTACGCAGGGGGCTACACTGAAGCTTTCTTT.